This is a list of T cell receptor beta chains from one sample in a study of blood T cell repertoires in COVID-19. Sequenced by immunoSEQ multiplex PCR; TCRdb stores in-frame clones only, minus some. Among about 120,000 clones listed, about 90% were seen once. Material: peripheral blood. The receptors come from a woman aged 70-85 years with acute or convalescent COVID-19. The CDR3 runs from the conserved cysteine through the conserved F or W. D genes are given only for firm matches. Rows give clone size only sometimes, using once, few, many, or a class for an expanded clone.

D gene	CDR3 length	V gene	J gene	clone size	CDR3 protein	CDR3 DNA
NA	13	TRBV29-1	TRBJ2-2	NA	CSASTGGSGELFF	TGCAGCGCCTCGACAGGCGGGTCCGGGGAGCTGTTTTTT
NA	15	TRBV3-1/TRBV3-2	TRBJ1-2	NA	CASSQDRAGFYGYTF	TGTGCCAGCAGCCAAGATCGAGCAGGGTTCTATGGCTACACCTTC
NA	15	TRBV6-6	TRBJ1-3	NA	CASTKDGSSGNTIYF	TGTGCCAGCACCAAAGACGGGAGCTCTGGAAACACCATATATTTT
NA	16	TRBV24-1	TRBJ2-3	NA	CATSRGTISSTDTQYF	TGTGCCACCAGTCGAGGGACAATCAGTTCGACAGATACGCAGTATTTT
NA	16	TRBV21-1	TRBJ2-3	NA	CASSNNLGTGGDTQYF	TGTGCCAGCAGCAATAACCTTGGGACAGGGGGAGATACGCAGTATTTT
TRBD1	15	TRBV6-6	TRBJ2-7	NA	CASSSPGQGPYEQYF	TGTGCCAGCAGTTCGCCGGGACAGGGACCCTACGAGCAGTACTTC
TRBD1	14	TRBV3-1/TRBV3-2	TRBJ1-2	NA	CASSQTGGAYGYTF	TGTGCCAGCAGCCAAACAGGGGGCGCCTATGGCTACACCTTC
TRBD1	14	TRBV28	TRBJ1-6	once	CASSEGTGYSPLHF	TGTGCCAGCAGTGAAGGGACAGGCTACTCACCCCTCCACTTT
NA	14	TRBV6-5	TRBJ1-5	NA	CASSSGDSNQPQHF	TGTGCCAGCAGTTCAGGGGATAGCAATCAGCCCCAGCATTTT
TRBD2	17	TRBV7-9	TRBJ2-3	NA	CASSQAVTSGGTDTQYF	TGTGCCAGCAGCCAAGCGGTGACTAGCGGGGGCACAGATACGCAGTATTTT
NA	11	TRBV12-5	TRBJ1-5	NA	CASGIYQPQHF	TGTGCTAGTGGTATATATCAGCCCCAGCATTTT
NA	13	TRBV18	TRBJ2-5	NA	CASSPPEQETQYF	TGTGCCAGCTCACCACCGGAGCAAGAGACCCAGTACTTC
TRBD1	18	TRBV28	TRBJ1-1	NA	CASSLSPSGTGGFTEAFF	TGTGCCAGCAGTTTGAGTCCGTCCGGGACAGGGGGTTTCACTGAAGCTTTCTTT
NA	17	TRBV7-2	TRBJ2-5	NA	CASSATKRTAWGETQYF	TGTGCCAGCAGCGCAACAAAGAGGACAGCCTGGGGAGAGACCCAGTACTTC
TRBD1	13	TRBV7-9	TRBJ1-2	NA	CASRETGFGGYTF	TGTGCCAGCAGAGAGACAGGGTTCGGTGGCTACACCTTC
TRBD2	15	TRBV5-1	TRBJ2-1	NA	CASSATSGGTNEQFF	TGCGCCAGCAGCGCCACTAGCGGGGGAACAAATGAGCAGTTCTTC
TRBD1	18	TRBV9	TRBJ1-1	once	CASSVGVGQGVSSTEAFF	TGTGCCAGCAGCGTAGGCGTGGGACAGGGGGTTTCAAGCACTGAAGCTTTCTTT
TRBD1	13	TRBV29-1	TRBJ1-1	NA	CSVEASGGTEAFF	TGCAGCGTTGAAGCATCAGGGGGCACTGAAGCTTTCTTT
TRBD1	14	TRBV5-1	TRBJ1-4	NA	CASSQQGAHEKLFF	TGCGCCAGCAGCCAACAGGGGGCCCATGAAAAACTGTTTTTT
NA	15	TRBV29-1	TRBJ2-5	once	CSVRVGGRNQETQYF	TGCAGCGTTCGAGTGGGGGGGCGTAACCAAGAGACCCAGTACTTC
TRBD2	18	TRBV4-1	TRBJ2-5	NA	CASSRGRASGGNGATQYF	TGCGCCAGCAGCAGAGGTAGGGCTAGCGGGGGGAATGGGGCGACCCAGTACTTC
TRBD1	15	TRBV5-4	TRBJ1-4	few	CASSPGRGQNEKLFF	TGTGCCAGCAGCCCCGGCAGGGGGCAGAATGAAAAACTGTTTTTT
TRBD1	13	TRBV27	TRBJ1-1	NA	CASRKTGGTEAFF	TGTGCCAGCCGAAAAACAGGGGGAACTGAAGCTTTCTTT
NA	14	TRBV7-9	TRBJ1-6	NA	CASSLSRGGSPLHF	TGTGCCAGCAGCTTATCGAGGGGGGGGTCACCCCTCCACTTT
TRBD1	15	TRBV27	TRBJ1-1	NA	CASRRQGEGNTEAFF	TGTGCCAGCAGACGACAGGGGGAAGGGAACACTGAAGCTTTCTTT
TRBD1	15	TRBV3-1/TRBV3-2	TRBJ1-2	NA	CASSQDGTAWGGYTF	TGTGCCAGCAGCCAAGATGGGACAGCCTGGGGGGGCTACACCTTC
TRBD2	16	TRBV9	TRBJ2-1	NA	CASSVGTSGPLNEQFF	TGTGCCAGCAGCGTAGGAACTAGCGGGCCCCTCAATGAGCAGTTCTTC
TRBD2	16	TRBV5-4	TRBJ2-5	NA	CASSLPPAGGQETQYF	TGTGCCAGCAGCCTACCCCCGGCGGGGGGCCAAGAGACCCAGTACTTC
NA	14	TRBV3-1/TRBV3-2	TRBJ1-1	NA	CASSQTSMNTEAFF	TGTGCCAGCAGCCAGACATCCATGAACACTGAAGCTTTCTTT
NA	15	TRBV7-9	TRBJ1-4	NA	CASSPRHAQPVKLFF	TGTGCCAGCAGCCCCCGACATGCCCAGCCGGTAAAACTGTTTTTT
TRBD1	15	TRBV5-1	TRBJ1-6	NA	CASRPQQGMNSPLHF	TGCGCCAGCAGACCTCAACAGGGGATGAATTCACCCCTCCACTTT
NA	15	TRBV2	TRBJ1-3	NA	CASSVGRSTGNTIYF	TGTGCCAGCAGTGTTGGCAGGTCGACTGGAAACACCATATATTTT
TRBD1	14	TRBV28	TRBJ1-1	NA	CASRRNGDRAEAFF	TGTGCCAGCCGGCGTAATGGTGACAGGGCTGAAGCTTTCTTT
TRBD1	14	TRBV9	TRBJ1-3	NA	CASSVGQGGYTIYF	TGTGCCAGCAGCGTAGGACAGGGGGGCTACACCATATATTTT
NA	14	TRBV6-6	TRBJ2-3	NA	CASSRSSGPDTQYF	TGTGCCAGCAGTCGATCCAGCGGGCCAGATACGCAGTATTTT
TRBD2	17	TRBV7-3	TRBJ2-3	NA	CASSPGVASGGTDTQYF	TGTGCCAGCAGCCCCGGGGTCGCTAGCGGGGGGACAGATACGCAGTATTTT
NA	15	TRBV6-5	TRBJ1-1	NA	CASSYSIGRNTEAFF	TGTGCCAGCAGTTACTCGATCGGTAGGAACACTGAAGCTTTCTTT
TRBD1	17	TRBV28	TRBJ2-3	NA	CASSLYYTGQSTDTQYF	TGTGCCAGCAGTTTATATTATACGGGACAGAGCACAGATACGCAGTATTTT
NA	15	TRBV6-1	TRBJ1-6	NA	CASSEFGSGRSPLHF	TGTGCCAGCAGTGAATTTGGGTCGGGGAGATCACCCCTCCACTTT
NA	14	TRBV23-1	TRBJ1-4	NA	CASPPWGVREKLFF	TGCGCCAGCCCTCCGTGGGGGGTTCGAGAAAAACTGTTTTTT
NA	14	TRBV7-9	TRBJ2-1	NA	CASSAAQGPWEQFF	TGTGCCAGCAGCGCAGCACAGGGCCCGTGGGAGCAGTTCTTC
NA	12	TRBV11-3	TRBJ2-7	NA	CASNEGVGEQYF	TGTGCCAGCAACGAGGGGGTTGGGGAGCAGTACTTC
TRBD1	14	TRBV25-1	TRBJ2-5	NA	CASSEWTGQETQYF	TGTGCCAGCAGTGAATGGACAGGGCAAGAGACCCAGTACTTC
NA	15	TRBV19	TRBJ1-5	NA	CASRNGWRTNQPQHF	TGTGCCAGTAGAAACGGGTGGCGGACTAATCAGCCCCAGCATTTT
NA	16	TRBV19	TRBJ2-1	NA	CASSIDAASSYNEQFF	TGTGCCAGTAGTATAGATGCTGCGAGCTCCTACAATGAGCAGTTCTTC
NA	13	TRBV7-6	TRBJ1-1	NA	CASRNRDLTEAFF	TGTGCCAGCAGGAACAGGGATCTCACTGAAGCTTTCTTT
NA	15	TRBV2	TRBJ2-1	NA	CASSETGPPIHEQFF	TGTGCCAGCAGTGAGACAGGCCCCCCGATCCATGAGCAGTTCTTC
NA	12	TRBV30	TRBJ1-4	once	CAFPQGNEKLFF	TGTGCCTTCCCACAGGGTAATGAAAAACTGTTTTTT
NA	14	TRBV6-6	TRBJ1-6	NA	CASSYADYNSPLHF	TGTGCCAGCAGTTACGCGGACTATAATTCACCCCTCCACTTT
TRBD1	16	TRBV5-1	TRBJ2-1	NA	CASSSMGQSSYNEQFF	TGCGCCAGCAGCTCAATGGGACAGAGCTCCTACAATGAGCAGTTCTTC
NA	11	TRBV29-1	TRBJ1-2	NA	CSVGGVDGYTF	TGCAGCGTTGGCGGGGTTGATGGCTACACCTTC
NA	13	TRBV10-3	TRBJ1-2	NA	CALNGGDGIGYTF	TGTGCCCTAAATGGGGGGGACGGTATTGGCTACACCTTC
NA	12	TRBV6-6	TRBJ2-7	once	CASSYGLGEQYF	TGTGCCAGCAGTTACGGGCTCGGGGAACAGTACTTC